The table lists the clone carrying this T cell receptor beta chain with a count of one. The study ran its PCR with 60 Vbeta and 13 Jbeta primers. Clones were sequenced by immunoSEQ multiplex PCR, and TCRdb holds only the in-frame ones, with some missing. Here the sample spans roughly 130,000 clones, around 80% being singletons. This specimen comes from a study of cytomegalovirus exposure and HLA in healthy donors. This CDR3 is built from 13 residues. Losses at the gene ends were 6 bases for V and 4 bases for J; bases not matched to a gene: 4. Germline V gives CDR1 MNHEY, CDR2 SMNVEV (reference sequence).

Sequencing used PBMCs. This sequence joins TRBV27 and TRBJ1-1, with 8 bases that match TRBD1. The receptor's source is a woman aged 18-29 years in good health and CMV-seropositive. The CDR3 nucleotides read TGTGCCAGCAGGGGCGACAGGGGCACTGAAGCTTTCTTT. As protein: CASRGDRGTEAFF.